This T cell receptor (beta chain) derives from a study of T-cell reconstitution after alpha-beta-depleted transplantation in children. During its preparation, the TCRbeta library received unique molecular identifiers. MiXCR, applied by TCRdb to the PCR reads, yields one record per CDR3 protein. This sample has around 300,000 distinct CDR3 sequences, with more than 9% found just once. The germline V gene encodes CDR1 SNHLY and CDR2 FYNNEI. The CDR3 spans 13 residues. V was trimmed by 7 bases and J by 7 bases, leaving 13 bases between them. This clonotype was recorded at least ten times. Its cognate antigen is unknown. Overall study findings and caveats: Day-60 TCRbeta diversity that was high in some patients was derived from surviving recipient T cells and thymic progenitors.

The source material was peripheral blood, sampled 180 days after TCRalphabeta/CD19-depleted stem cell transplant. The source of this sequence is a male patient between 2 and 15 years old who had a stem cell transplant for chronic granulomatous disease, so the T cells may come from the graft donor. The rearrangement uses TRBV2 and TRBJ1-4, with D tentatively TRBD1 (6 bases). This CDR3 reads CASNSRGLEKLFF. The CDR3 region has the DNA TGTGCCAGCAACAGCAGGGGACTTGAAAAACTGTTTTTT.